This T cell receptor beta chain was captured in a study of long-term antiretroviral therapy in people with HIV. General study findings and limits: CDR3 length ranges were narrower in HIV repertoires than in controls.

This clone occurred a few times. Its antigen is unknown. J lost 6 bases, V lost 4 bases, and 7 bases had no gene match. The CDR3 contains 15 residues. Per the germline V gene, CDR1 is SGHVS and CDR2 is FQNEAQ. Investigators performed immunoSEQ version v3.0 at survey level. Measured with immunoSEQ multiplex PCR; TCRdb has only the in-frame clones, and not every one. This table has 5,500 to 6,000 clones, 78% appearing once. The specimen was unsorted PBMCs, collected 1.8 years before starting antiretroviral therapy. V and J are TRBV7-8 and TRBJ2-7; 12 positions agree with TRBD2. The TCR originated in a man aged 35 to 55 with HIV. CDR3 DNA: TGTGCCAGCAGCTGGAGACTAGCGGGAGTGGGCGAGCAGTACTTC. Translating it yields CASSWRLAGVGEQYF.